The sequence of this TCR beta chain was determined in a study of blood T cells in healthy people across ages. Trimming cost V 3 bases and J 0 bases, with 16 bases left between them. CDR3 length: 17 residues. Germline V gene sequence: CDR1 SGHVS, CDR2 FNYEAQ. PCR was performed a second time for about 7 to 12 cycles using a sample-barcoded 5' primer and a J-beta primer mix. TCRdb analysed the 5' RACE reads with MiXCR anew, one entry per CDR3 protein. The sample records hundreds of thousands of distinct CDR3 sequences, under 30% being singletons. Peripheral blood was drawn, around 9.4 milliliters per donor.

This receptor was taken from a woman older than 75 in good health. Sequencing used blood. V usage is TRBV7-6 and J usage is TRBJ2-3; a weak D match, TRBD2 (6 bases). The CDR3 DNA is TGTGCCAGCAGCTTGGGCCCCCTAGCGCTGAGCACAGATACGCAGTATTTT. As protein: CASSLGPLALSTDTQYF.